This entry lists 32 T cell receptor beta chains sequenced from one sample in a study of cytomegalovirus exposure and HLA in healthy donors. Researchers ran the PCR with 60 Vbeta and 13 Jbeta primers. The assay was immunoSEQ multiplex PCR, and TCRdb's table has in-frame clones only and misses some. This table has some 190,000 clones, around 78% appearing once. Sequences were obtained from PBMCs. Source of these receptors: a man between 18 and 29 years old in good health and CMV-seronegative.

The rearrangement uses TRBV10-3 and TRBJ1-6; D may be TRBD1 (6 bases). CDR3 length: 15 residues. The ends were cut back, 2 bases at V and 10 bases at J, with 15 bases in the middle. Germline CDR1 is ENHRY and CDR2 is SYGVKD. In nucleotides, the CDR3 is TGTGCCATCAGTGAGCCCCCGGGACATCCATCACCCCTCCACTTT. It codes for CAISEPPGHPSPLHF.

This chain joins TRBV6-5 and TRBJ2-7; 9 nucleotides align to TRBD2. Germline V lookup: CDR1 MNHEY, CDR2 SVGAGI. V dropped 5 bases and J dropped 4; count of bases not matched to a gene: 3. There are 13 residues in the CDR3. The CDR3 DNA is TGTGCCAGCAGTGAGACTAGCGGTTACGAGCAGTACTTC. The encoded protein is CASSETSGYEQYF.

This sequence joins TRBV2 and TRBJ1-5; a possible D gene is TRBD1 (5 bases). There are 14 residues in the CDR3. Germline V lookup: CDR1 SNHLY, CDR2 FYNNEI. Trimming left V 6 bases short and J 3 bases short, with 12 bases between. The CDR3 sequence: CASSTNRNNQPQHF. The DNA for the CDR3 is TGTGCCAGCAGCACTAACAGGAACAATCAGCCCCAGCATTTT.

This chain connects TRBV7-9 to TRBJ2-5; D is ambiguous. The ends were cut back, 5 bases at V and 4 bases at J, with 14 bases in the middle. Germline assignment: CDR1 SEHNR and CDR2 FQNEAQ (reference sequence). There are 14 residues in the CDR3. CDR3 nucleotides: TGTGCCAGCAGCCTAATGAGGCAGACAGAGACCCAGTACTTC. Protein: CASSLMRQTETQYF.

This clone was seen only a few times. CDR3 sequence (DNA): TGTGCCAGCAGTTTAAAGACACCCAGCACAGATACGCAGTATTTT. Amino acids: CASSLKTPSTDTQYF. V is TRBV27 and J is TRBJ2-3; no definite D call. Germline CDR1 reads MNHEY; CDR2 reads SMNVEV (reference sequence). CDR3 length: 15 residues. Trimming shortened V by 2 bases and J by 0 bases, and 9 bases separated the two germline ends.

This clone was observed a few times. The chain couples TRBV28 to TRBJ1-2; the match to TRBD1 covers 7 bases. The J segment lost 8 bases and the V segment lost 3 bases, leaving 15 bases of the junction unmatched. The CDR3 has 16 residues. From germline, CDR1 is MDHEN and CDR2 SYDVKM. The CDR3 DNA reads TGTGCCAGCAGTTTCCCGGACAGGACCGTTTTGGGGGGCTACACCTTC. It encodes CASSFPDRTVLGGYTF.

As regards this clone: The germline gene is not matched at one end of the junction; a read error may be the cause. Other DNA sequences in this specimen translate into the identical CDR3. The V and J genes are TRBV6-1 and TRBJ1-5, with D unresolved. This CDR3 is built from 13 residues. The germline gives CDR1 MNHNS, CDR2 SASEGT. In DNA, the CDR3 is TGTGCCAGCAGTGGGGCAGAGTCTCAGCCTCAGCATTTT. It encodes CASSGAESQPQHF.

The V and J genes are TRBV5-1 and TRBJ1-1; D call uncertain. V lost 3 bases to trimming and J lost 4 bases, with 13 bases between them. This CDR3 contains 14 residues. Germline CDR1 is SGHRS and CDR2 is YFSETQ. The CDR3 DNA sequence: TGCGCCAGCAGCTCGTCGTGGGCGGGCACTGAAGCTTTCTTT. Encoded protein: CASSSSWAGTEAFF.

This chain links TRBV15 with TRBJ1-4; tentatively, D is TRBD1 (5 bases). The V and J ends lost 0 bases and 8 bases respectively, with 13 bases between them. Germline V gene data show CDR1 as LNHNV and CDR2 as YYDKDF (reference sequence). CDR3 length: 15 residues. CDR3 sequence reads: CATSRDRAGNEKLFF. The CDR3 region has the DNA TGTGCCACCAGCAGAGATCGGGCAGGGAACGAAAAACTGTTTTTT.

The CDR3 DNA reads TGTGCCAGCAGCGGGCTAGCGGGAGGGCCGGTAGATACGCAGTATTTT. It specifies CASSGLAGGPVDTQYF. The V gene is TRBV9, the J gene TRBJ2-3; 12 bases line up with TRBD2. CDR3 length: 16 residues. With 3 bases clipped from V and 5 bases from J, the junction kept 7 bases outside the gene matches. Germline lookup yields CDR1 SGDLS and CDR2 YYNGEE.

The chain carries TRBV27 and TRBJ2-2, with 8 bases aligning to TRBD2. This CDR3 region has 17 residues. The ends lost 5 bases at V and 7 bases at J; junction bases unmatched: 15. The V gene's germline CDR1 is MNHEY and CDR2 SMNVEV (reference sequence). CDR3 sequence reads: CASSPRGGRGNIGELFF. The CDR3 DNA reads TGTGCCAGCAGTCCCCGGGGGGGGCGGGGGAATATCGGGGAGCTGTTTTTT.

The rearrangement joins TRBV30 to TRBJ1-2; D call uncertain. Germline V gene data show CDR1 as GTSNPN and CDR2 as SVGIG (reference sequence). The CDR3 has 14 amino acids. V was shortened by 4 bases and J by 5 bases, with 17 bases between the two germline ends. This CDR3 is CAWTRRVFGYGYTF. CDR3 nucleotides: TGTGCCTGGACCCGACGGGTATTTGGGTATGGCTACACCTTC.

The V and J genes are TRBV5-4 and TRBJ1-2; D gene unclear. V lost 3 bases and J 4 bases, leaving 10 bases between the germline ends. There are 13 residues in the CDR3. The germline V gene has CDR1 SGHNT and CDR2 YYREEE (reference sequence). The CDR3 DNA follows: TGTGCCAGCAGCTCCTCAAGCCGCTATGGCTACACCTTC. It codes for CASSSSSRYGYTF.

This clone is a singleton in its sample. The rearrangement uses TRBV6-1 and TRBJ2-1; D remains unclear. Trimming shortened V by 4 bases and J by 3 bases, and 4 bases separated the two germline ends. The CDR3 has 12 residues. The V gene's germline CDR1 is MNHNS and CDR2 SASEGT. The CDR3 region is CASSAFYNEQFF. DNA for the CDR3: TGTGCCAGCAGTGCTTTCTACAATGAGCAGTTCTTC.

The CDR3 DNA sequence: TGTGCCTGGAGCTGGGTCTCCCCGGGACAGGGAGGATGGGATGGCTACACCTTC. Amino acid sequence: CAWSWVSPGQGGWDGYTF. The chain is built from TRBV30 and TRBJ1-2, with 9 bases lining up with TRBD1. The J segment lost 6 bases and the V segment lost 3 bases, leaving 20 bases of the junction unmatched. Germline loops: CDR1 GTSNPN, CDR2 SVGIG (reference sequence). The CDR3 consists of 18 residues.

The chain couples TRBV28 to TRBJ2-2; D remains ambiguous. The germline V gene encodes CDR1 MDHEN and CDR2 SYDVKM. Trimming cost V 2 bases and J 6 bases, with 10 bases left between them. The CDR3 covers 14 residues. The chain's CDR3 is CASSLPSGSGELFF. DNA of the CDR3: TGTGCCAGCAGTTTACCCTCCGGGTCCGGGGAGCTGTTTTTT.

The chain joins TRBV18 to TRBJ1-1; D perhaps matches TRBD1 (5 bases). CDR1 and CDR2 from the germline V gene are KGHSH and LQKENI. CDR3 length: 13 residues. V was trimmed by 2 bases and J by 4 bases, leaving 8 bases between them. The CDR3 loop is CASSPDRSTEAFF. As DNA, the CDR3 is TGTGCCAGCTCACCAGACAGAAGCACTGAAGCTTTCTTT.

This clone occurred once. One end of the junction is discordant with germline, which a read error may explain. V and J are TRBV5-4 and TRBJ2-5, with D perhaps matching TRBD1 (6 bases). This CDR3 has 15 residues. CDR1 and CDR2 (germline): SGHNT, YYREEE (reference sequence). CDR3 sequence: CASSSPQGRGEAQYF. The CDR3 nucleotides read TGTGCCAGCAGCTCCCCACAGGGCCGAGGAGAGGCCCAGTACTTC.

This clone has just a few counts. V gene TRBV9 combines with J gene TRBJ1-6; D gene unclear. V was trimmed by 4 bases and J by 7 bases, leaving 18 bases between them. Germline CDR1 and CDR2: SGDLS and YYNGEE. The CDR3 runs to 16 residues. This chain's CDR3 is CASSLTSRSWNSPLHF. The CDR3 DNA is TGTGCCAGCAGCCTAACGTCCCGGTCTTGGAATTCACCCCTCCACTTT.

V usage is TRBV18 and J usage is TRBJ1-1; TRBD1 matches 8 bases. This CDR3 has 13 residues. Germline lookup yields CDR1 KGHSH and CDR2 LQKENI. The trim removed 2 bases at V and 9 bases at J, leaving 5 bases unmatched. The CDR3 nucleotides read TGTGCCAGCTCACCATCCGGACAGGGAAAAGCTTTCTTT. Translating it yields CASSPSGQGKAFF.

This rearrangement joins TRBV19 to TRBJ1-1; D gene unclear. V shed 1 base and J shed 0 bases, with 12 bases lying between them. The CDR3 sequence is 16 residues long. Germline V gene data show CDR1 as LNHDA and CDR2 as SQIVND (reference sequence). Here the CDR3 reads CASSIGQARLNTEAFF. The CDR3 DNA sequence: TGTGCCAGTAGTATAGGTCAAGCCAGGCTGAACACTGAAGCTTTCTTT. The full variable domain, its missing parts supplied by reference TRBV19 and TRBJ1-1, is DGGITQSPKYLFRKEGQNVTLSCEQNLNHDAMYWYRQDPGQGLRLIYYSQIVNDFQKGDIAEGYSVSREKKESFPLTVTSAQKNPTAFYLCASSIGQARLNTEAFFGQGTRLTVV.

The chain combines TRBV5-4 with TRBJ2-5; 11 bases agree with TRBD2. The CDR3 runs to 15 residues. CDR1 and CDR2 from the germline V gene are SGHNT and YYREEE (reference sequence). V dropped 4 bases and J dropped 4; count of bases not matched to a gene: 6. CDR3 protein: CASSRLAGGGETQYF. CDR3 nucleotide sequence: TGTGCCAGCAGCCGTCTAGCGGGAGGAGGAGAGACCCAGTACTTC.

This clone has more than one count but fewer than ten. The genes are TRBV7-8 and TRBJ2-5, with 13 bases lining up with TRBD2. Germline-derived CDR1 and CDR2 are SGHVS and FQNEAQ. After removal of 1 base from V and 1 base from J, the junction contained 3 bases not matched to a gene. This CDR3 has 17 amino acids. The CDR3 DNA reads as TGTGCCAGCAGCTTAGGGGGACTAGCGGGGATCCAAGAGACCCAGTACTTC. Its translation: CASSLGGLAGIQETQYF.

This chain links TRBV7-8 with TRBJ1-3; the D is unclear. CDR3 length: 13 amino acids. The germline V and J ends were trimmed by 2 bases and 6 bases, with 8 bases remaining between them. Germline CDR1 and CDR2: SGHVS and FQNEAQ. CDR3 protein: CASSLMRENTIYF. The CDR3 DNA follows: TGTGCCAGCAGCTTAATGCGCGAAAACACCATATATTTT.

The CDR3 region is CASSPGTGKSGNTIYF. The CDR3 DNA reads TGTGCCAGCTCACCCGGGACAGGGAAGAGCGGAAACACCATATATTTT. V gene TRBV18 combines with J gene TRBJ1-3; the match to TRBD1 covers 9 bases. Germline CDR1 is KGHSH and CDR2 is LQKENI. The CDR3 is 16 residues long. V lost 3 bases to trimming and J lost 4 bases; unmatched junction nucleotides: 7.

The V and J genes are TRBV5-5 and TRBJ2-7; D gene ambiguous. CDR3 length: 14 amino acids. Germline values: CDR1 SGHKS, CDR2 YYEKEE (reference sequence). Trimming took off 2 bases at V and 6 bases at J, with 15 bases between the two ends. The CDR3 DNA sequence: TGTGCCAGCAGCTTCCCCGTAGAGGTCGGCGAGCAGTACTTC. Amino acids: CASSFPVEVGEQYF.

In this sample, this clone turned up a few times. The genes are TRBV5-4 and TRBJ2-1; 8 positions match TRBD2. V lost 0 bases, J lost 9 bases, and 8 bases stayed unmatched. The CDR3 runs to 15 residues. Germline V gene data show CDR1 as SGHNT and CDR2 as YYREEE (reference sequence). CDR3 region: CASSLGRRGEGEQFF. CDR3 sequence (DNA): TGTGCCAGCAGCTTGGGTCGGCGGGGGGAAGGTGAGCAGTTCTTC.

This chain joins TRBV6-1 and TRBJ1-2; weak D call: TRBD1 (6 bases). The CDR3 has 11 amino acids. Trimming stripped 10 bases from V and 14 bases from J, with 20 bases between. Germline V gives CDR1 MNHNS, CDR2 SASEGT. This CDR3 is CANHIQGVLTF. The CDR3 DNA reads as TGTGCCAACCACATACAGGGCGTCTTAACCTTC.

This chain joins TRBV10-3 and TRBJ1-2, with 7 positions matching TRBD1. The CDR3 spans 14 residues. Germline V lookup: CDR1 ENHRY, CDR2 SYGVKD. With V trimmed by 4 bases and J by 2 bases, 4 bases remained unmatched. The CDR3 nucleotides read TGTGCCATCAGTGTCCACAGGGGAAACTATGGCTACACCTTC. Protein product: CAISVHRGNYGYTF.

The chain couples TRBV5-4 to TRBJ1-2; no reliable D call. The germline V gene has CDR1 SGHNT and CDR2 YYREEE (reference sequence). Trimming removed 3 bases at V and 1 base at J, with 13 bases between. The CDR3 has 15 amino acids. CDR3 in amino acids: CASSSPNQFNYGYTF. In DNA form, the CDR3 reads TGTGCCAGCAGCTCGCCAAATCAGTTTAACTATGGCTACACCTTC.

CDR3 sequence: CASSRGRRGQAQHF. CDR3 DNA sequence: TGTGCCAGCAGTAGAGGACGGAGGGGTCAAGCCCAGCATTTT. This sequence joins TRBV6-5 and TRBJ1-5; D might be TRBD1 (5 bases). Trimming shortened V by 5 bases and J by 11 bases, and 19 bases separated the two germline ends. This CDR3 has 14 amino acids. In germline, CDR1 is MNHEY, CDR2 SVGAGI.

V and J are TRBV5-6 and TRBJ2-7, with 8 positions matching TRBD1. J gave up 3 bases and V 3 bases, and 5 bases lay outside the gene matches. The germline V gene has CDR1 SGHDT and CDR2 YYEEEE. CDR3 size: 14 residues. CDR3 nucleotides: TGTGCCAGCAGCTCGGACAGGGCAGGCTACGAGCAGTACTTC. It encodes CASSSDRAGYEQYF.